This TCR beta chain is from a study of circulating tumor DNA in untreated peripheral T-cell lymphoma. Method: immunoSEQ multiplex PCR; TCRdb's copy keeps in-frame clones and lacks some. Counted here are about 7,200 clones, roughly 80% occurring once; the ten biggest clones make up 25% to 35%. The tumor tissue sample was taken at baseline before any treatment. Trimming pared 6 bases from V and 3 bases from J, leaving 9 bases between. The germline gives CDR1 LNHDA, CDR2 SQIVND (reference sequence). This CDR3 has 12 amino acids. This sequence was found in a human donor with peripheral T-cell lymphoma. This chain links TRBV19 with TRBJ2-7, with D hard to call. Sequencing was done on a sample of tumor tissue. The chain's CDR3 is CASSSVFYEQYF. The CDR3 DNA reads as TGTGCCAGTAGCTCTGTGTTCTACGAGCAGTACTTC.